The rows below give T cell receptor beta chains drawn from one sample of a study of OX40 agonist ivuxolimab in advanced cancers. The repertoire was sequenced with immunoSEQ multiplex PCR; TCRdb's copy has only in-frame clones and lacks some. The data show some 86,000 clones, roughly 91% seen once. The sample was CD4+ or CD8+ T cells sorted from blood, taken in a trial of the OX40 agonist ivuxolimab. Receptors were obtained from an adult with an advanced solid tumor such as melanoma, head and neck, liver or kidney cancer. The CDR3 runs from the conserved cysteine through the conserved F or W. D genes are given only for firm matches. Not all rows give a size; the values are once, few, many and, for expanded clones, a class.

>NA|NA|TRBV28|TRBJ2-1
TGTGCCAGCAGTTTGAACCAGGGGAGCTCCTACAATGAGCAGTTCTTC
CASSLNQGSSYNEQFF
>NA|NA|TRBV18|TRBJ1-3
TGTGCCAGCTCAAGGGACCAGCTTTCTGGAAACACCATATATTTT
CASSRDQLSGNTIYF
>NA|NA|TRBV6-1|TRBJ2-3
TGTGCCAGCAGTGAAGCGAGGTTCACAGATACGCAGTATTTT
CASSEARFTDTQYF
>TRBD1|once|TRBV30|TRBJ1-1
TGTGCCTGGAGGGGTGGGACAGCGAACACTGAAGCTTTCTTT
CAWRGGTANTEAFF
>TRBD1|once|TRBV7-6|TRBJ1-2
TGTGCCAGCAGCCCCCAACAGACAGGGCCCTATAACTATGGCTACACCTTC
CASSPQQTGPYNYGYTF
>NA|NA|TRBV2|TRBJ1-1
TGTGCCAGCAGGGTAACCTTGAACACTGAAGCTTTCTTT
CASRVTLNTEAFF
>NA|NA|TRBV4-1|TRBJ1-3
TGCGCCAGCAGCCAAGGGAGGGCTGGGGGCTTGGTTGGAAACACCATATATTTT
CASSQGRAGGLVGNTIYF
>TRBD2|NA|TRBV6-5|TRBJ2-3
TGTGCCAGCAGTTACTCCCAGCGGGGGGGCCAAGATACGCAGTATTTT
CASSYSQRGGQDTQYF
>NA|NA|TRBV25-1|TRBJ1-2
TGTGCCAGCAGTGACAGGGGCCATGGCTACACCTTC
CASSDRGHGYTF
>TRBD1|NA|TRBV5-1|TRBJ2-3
TGCGCCAGCAGGCCCCCGGGGACAGGCACAGATACGCAGTATTTT
CASRPPGTGTDTQYF
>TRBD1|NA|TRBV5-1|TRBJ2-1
TGCGCCAGCAGCTCGGGACAGGGGGTCAGGGAGCAGTTCTTC
CASSSGQGVREQFF
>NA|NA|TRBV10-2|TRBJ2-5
TGCGCCAGCGGGGAGACGGTCAGGGAGACCCAGTACTTC
CASGETVRETQYF
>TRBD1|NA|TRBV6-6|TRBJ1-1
TGTGCCAGCACCTCCCTGGGACAGGGACAGAACACTGAAGCTTTCTTT
CASTSLGQGQNTEAFF
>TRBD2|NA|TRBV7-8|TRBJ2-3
TGTGCCAGCAGCTCTCTAGCGGGGGGGCTGGGAGATACGCAGTATTTT
CASSSLAGGLGDTQYF
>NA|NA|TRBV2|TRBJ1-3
TGTGCCAGCAACGTTCGCTCTGGAAACACCATATATTTT
CASNVRSGNTIYF
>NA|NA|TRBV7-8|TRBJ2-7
TGTGCCAGCAGCTTAGACCGACAGCGGCTTAACGAGCAGTACTTC
CASSLDRQRLNEQYF
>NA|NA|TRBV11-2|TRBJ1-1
TGTGCCAGCAGCTTAGATCCGGCGAACACTGAAGCTTTCTTT
CASSLDPANTEAFF
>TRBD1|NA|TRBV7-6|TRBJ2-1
TGTGCCAGCAGCCGTGGGGGACAGATATACAATGAGCAGTTCTTC
CASSRGGQIYNEQFF
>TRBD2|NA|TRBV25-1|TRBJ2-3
TGTGCCAGCAGTCGGACTAGCGGGGACACAGATACGCAGTATTTT
CASSRTSGDTDTQYF
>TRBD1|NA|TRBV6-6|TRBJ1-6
TGTGCCAGCAGTCTGGACAGGGTTAATTCACCCCTCCACTTT
CASSLDRVNSPLHF
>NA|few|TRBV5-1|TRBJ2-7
TGCGCCAGCAGCTTGTGGGACACTGCCTACGAGCAGTACTTC
CASSLWDTAYEQYF
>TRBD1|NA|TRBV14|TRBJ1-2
TGTGCCAGCAGCCAAGTAGGGGGCGCCTACTATGGCTACACCTTC
CASSQVGGAYYGYTF
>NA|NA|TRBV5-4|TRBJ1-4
TGTGCCAGCAGCTTGTACGGGACGAATGAAAAACTGTTTTTT
CASSLYGTNEKLFF
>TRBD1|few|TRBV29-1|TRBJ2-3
TGCAGCGCTCGAAACAGGGGGCCGGATACGCAGTATTTT
CSARNRGPDTQYF
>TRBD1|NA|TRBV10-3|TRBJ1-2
TGTGCCATCAGTGAGGACAGGGGAGCGAGCATTTTCTATGGCTACACCTTC
CAISEDRGASIFYGYTF
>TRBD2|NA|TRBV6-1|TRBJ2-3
TGTGCCAGCAGTGAGCGGGGGGCAGATACGCAGTATTTT
CASSERGADTQYF
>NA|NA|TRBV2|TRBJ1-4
TGTGCCAGCAGTGAAGAGAAGGGATTAGGGGAAAAACTGTTTTTT
CASSEEKGLGEKLFF
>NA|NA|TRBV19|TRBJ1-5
TGTGCCAGTAGTATAGATAGGAGAACAGCACCTAGCAATCAGCCCCAGCATTTT
CASSIDRRTAPSNQPQHF
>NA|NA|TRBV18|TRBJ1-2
TGTGCCAGCTCACCATACTCCAGCGATGGCTACACCTTC
CASSPYSSDGYTF
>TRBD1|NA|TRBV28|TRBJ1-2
TGTGCCAGCAGTTTAGCCGGGACAGGGGCCAACTATGGCTACACCTTC
CASSLAGTGANYGYTF
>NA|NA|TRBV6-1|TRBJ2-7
TGTGCCAGCAGTGTTTCCTACGAGCAGTACTTC
CASSVSYEQYF
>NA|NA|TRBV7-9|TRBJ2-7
TGTGCCAGCAGCTTAGATCTGGGCCGCGAGCAGTACTTC
CASSLDLGREQYF
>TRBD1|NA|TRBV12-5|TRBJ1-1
TGTGCTAGTGGTCCCCCCACAGGGGCGGGCACTGAAGCTTTCTTT
CASGPPTGAGTEAFF
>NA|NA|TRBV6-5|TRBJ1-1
TGTGCCAGCAGGGAAGATGTCACTGAAGCTTTCTTT
CASREDVTEAFF
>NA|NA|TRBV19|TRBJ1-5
TGTGCCAGTAGTATTCAGCAGGCGGGCAATCAGCCCCAGCATTTT
CASSIQQAGNQPQHF
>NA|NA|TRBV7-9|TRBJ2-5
TGTGCCAGCTTACGGGACTCCAGAGGAGAGACCCAGTACTTC
CASLRDSRGETQYF
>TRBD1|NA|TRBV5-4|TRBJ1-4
TGTGCCAGCAGCGTCGGGACAGGGGATGAAAAACTGTTTTTT
CASSVGTGDEKLFF
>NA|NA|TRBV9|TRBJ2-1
TGTGCCAGCAGCGTAGAGCACACCAGCTCCTACAATGAGCAGTTCTTC
CASSVEHTSSYNEQFF
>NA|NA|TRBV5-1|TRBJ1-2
TGCGCCAGCAGCTTGGGTAGCTATGGCTACACCTTC
CASSLGSYGYTF
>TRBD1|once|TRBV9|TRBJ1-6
TGTGCCAGCAGCGTAGACAGGGGGGGATCCTATAATTCACCCCTCCACTTT
CASSVDRGGSYNSPLHF
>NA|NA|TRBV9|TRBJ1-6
TGTGCCAGCAGCGTAGACAAGTTATCGAATTCACCCCTCCACTTT
CASSVDKLSNSPLHF
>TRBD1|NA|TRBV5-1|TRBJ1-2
TGCGCCAGCAGCTCGGGACAGACTAACTATGGCTACACCTTC
CASSSGQTNYGYTF